The sample holds a few counts of the clone carrying this T cell receptor (beta chain). Its specificity is not known. Individual cDNA molecules were tagged with unique molecular identifiers, the study reported. TCRdb used MiXCR to reprocess the 5' RACE reads, holding one entry per CDR3 protein. The sample yields around 72,000 distinct CDR3 sequences, roughly 9.1% seen once. The CDR3 is 16 residues long. The germline V gene has CDR1 KGHSH and CDR2 LQKENI. The V gene lost 2 bases and the J gene lost 1 base, with 14 bases spanning the gap. This specimen comes from a study of early T cells in non-severe SARS-CoV-2 infection. Study in general: Chains were not paired, and sequencing was done on bulk RNA from unsorted whole blood. Overall study findings and caveats: VDJdb matching favored anti-spike CD8 responses, missing private and CD4 specificities.

The receptor's source is an adult who was a healthcare worker with PCR-confirmed SARS-CoV-2 infection or an uninfected control (not recorded which). The material sequenced was whole blood, taken at baseline. The chain employs TRBV18 and TRBJ1-1; unclear D gene. CDR3 DNA: TGTGCCAGCTCACCAAGGTTGGATAAGCAGAACACTGAAGCTTTCTTT. Its protein product is CASSPRLDKQNTEAFF.